This entry is about one T cell receptor (beta chain). Its specificity is unknown. The sample is drawn from a study of T cell responses to AZD1222 COVID-19 vaccine. V lost 1 base to trimming and J lost 6 bases, with 4 bases between them. CDR3 size: 12 residues. Germline V gene lookup returns CDR1 LGHDT and CDR2 YNNKEL (reference sequence). The method was immunoSEQ multiplex PCR; TCRdb's version includes in-frame clones alone and lacks a portion of them. The repertoire holds about 150,000 clones, with 80% to 90% as singletons. Regarding the study as a whole: None of the repertoires were sampled until the peak T cell response had passed. Donors were largely white British and mainly female; clonal diversity was possibly underestimated.

The TCR sequence derives from an adult in good health. The input for sequencing was peripheral blood, taken on day 0 of AZD1222 vaccination. The rearrangement joins TRBV3-1 (or the pseudogene TRBV3-2) to TRBJ1-5, with D unresolved. The CDR3 coding sequence is TGTGCCAGCAGCCAAGGAGGTCAGCCCCAGCATTTT. It yields the protein CASSQGGQPQHF.